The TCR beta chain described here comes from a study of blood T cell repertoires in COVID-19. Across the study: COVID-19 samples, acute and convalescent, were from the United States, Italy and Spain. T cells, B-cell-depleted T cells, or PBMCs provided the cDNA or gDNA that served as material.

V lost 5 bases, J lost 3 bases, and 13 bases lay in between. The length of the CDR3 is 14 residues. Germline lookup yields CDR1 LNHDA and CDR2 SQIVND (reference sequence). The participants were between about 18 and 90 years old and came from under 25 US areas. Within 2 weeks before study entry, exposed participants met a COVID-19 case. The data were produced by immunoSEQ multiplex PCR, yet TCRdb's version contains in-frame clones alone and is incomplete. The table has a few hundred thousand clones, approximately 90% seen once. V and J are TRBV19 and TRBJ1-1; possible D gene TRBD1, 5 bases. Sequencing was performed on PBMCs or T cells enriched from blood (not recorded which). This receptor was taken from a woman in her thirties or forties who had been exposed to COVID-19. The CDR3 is CASSQGTVDTEAFF. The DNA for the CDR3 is TGTGCCAGTAGTCAAGGGACTGTGGACACTGAAGCTTTCTTT.